The rows below give T cell receptor beta chains drawn from one sample of a study of OX40 agonist ivuxolimab in advanced cancers. Profiled with immunoSEQ multiplex PCR; TCRdb holds only in-frame clones, not every one. The sample includes more than 80,000 clones, under 95% of them seen just once. The starting material was CD4+ or CD8+ T cells sorted from blood, obtained in a trial of the OX40 agonist ivuxolimab. These receptors came from an adult with an advanced solid tumor such as melanoma, head and neck, liver or kidney cancer. Both conserved end residues are part of each CDR3. Each record gives: J gene, V gene, D gene, clone size, CDR3 DNA, CDR3 protein. D genes are given only for firm matches. For some rows the clone size is stated as once, few or many, or as a class when expanded; others skip it.

>TRBJ2-3|TRBV11-3|.|.
TGTGCCAGCAGCGCAGACCCTCTTCCCACAGATACGCAGTATTTT
CASSADPLPTDTQYF
>TRBJ1-6|TRBV6-5|.|.
TGTGCCAGCATGATTCCTGGAGGACCTAATTCACCCCTCCACTTT
CASMIPGGPNSPLHF
>TRBJ1-6|TRBV14|.|.
TGTGCCAGCAGCTCGGGGGGCTGGTCCTATAATTCACCCCTCCACTTT
CASSSGGWSYNSPLHF
>TRBJ2-7|TRBV6-6|TRBD1|.
TGTGCCAGCAGTTACTCGGGGACAGGGGGCGACGAGCAGTACTTC
CASSYSGTGGDEQYF
>TRBJ2-1|TRBV11-3|.|.
TGTGCCAGCAGCTTAGACAGCCTCCCCTACAATGAGCAGTTCTTC
CASSLDSLPYNEQFF
>TRBJ2-5|TRBV28|.|.
TGTGCCAGCAGTTACCCTACACGGGGGCTATCGGAGACCCAGTACTTC
CASSYPTRGLSETQYF
>TRBJ1-4|TRBV15|.|.
TGTGCCACCAGCAGAGATGGTGAAAAACTGTTTTTT
CATSRDGEKLFF
>TRBJ2-3|TRBV2|.|.
TGTGCCAGCAGTGGTTCCGGGGTCAGGACAGATACGCAGTATTTT
CASSGSGVRTDTQYF
>TRBJ1-5|TRBV29-1|.|.
TGCAGCGTTTTAGAGGGAGAATTCAATCAGCCCCAGCATTTT
CSVLEGEFNQPQHF
>TRBJ2-5|TRBV9|TRBD2|.
TGTGCCAGCAGCGTAGAGGGCGGGGGAGTCGGAGAGACCCAGTACTTC
CASSVEGGGVGETQYF
>TRBJ1-5|TRBV27|.|.
TGTGCCAGCAGTTTGGGGTCCGGATGGGGCAATCAGCCCCAGCATTTT
CASSLGSGWGNQPQHF
>TRBJ2-1|TRBV29-1|.|.
TGCAGCGTTGTCCTACCGCTATACAATGAGCAGTTCTTC
CSVVLPLYNEQFF
>TRBJ2-3|TRBV7-8|TRBD1|.
TGTGCCAGCAGCAGCGGGACAGGGAGCACAGATACGCAGTATTTT
CASSSGTGSTDTQYF
>TRBJ2-1|TRBV27|.|.
TGTGCCAGCAGTATAGGACTAAATAAGCAGTTCTTC
CASSIGLNKQFF
>TRBJ2-1|TRBV6-1|TRBD1|.
TGTGCCAGCAGTGAATGGGGACAGGGGGCCTACAATGAGCAGTTCTTC
CASSEWGQGAYNEQFF
>TRBJ2-3|TRBV7-8|.|.
TGTGCCAGCAGCTTAGTTCTTGGCGGTGACACAGATACGCAGTATTTT
CASSLVLGGDTDTQYF
>TRBJ2-3|TRBV11-2|TRBD2|.
TGTGCCAGCAGCTTAGTTGCGGGGGGGCCCGATACGCAGTATTTT
CASSLVAGGPDTQYF
>TRBJ2-2|TRBV5-1|.|.
TGCGCCAGCAGCTTGGGGACAGAGAACACCGGGGAGCTGTTTTTT
CASSLGTENTGELFF
>TRBJ2-1|TRBV2|.|.
TGTGCCAGCAGTGATTATGGGGGAAGCTCCTACAATGAGCAGTTCTTC
CASSDYGGSSYNEQFF
>TRBJ2-7|TRBV30|.|.
TGTGCCTGGAGTGTCGGCGGGGTCCCCTACGAGCAGTACTTC
CAWSVGGVPYEQYF
>TRBJ2-1|TRBV6-1|.|.
TGTGCCAGCAGTGAACTCGTTTACAATGAGCAGTTCTTC
CASSELVYNEQFF
>TRBJ2-3|TRBV28|.|.
TGTGCCAGCAGTCCCCATGCCCTAGATACGCAGTATTTT
CASSPHALDTQYF
>TRBJ1-1|TRBV15|.|.
TGTGCCACCAGCTTCCAGATGAACACTGAAGCTTTCTTT
CATSFQMNTEAFF
>TRBJ2-2|TRBV7-6|.|once
TGTGCCAGCAGCTTAGGAAGCATCGGGGAGCTGTTTTTT
CASSLGSIGELFF
>TRBJ1-5|TRBV4-1|TRBD1|.
TGCGCCAGCAGCCAAACCCCGGGACAGCTGAATCAGCCCCAGCATTTT
CASSQTPGQLNQPQHF
>TRBJ1-5|TRBV28|.|.
TGTGCCAGCAACACCTTTAGTCCCTATAAATATAGCAATCAGCCCCAGCATTTT
CASNTFSPYKYSNQPQHF